One and the same sample provided the 23 T cell receptor beta chains below, sequenced in a study of T cell responses to AZD1222 COVID-19 vaccine. The method was immunoSEQ multiplex PCR; TCRdb's version includes in-frame clones alone and lacks a portion of them. This sample yields almost 80,000 clones, of which roughly nine tenths are seen a single time; 24% belongs to the top ten. The material sequenced was peripheral blood, taken on day 0 of AZD1222 vaccination. These receptor sequences come from an adult in good health.

This chain uses TRBV6-5 with TRBJ2-7; D remains unclear. V shed 0 bases and J shed 4 bases, with 7 bases lying between them. CDR3 length: 13 residues. Germline CDR1 MNHEY, CDR2 SVGAGI. The CDR3: CASSYSIAYEQYF. In DNA form, the CDR3 reads TGTGCCAGCAGTTACTCGATAGCTTACGAGCAGTACTTC.

This clone has just one count. The V gene is TRBV7-3, the J gene TRBJ1-5; D unresolved. This CDR3 is 17 amino acids long. The V gene lost 3 bases and the J gene lost 3 bases, with 18 bases spanning the gap. Germline lookup yields CDR1 SGHTA and CDR2 FQGTGA. CDR3 DNA: TGTGCCAGCAGCTTTGTGGGGTTCCGGGAGCCCAATCAGCCCCAGCATTTT. Protein sequence: CASSFVGFREPNQPQHF.

This clone showed up just once. The chain joins TRBV10-1 to TRBJ2-5; TRBD2 matches 12 bases. This CDR3 has 15 amino acids. The trim removed 10 bases at V and 5 bases at J, leaving 11 bases unmatched. Germline loops: CDR1 WNHNN, CDR2 SYGVQD (reference sequence). CDR3 DNA: TGCGCCACGTCCGGACTAGCGGGACCCAGGGAGACCCAGTACTTC. Protein: CATSGLAGPRETQYF.

This clone has more than one count but fewer than ten. V usage is TRBV5-1 and J usage is TRBJ1-2; D unclear. The germline V and J ends were trimmed by 0 bases and 8 bases, with 11 bases remaining between them. Germline CDR1 reads SGHRS; CDR2 reads YFSETQ. The CDR3 has 13 residues. The CDR3 is CASSLVPVGGYTF. The CDR3 DNA sequence: TGCGCCAGCAGCTTGGTACCAGTCGGCGGCTACACCTTC.

The gene calls are TRBV12-3 or TRBV12-4 and TRBJ1-1; D is unresolved. Trimming removed 6 bases from V and 0 bases from J, with 8 bases in between. The CDR3 extends over 13 amino acids. The CDR3 DNA follows: TGTGCCAGCAGATCACGATTGAACACTGAAGCTTTCTTT. Residues: CASRSRLNTEAFF.

The rearrangement joins TRBV7-2 to TRBJ1-5; the D gene is possibly TRBD1 (5 bases). The CDR3 extends over 13 amino acids. V was clipped by 3 bases and J by 7 bases, with 10 bases between them. Germline V CDR1 and CDR2: SGHTA, FQGNSA. The CDR3 region is CASSLDKGQPQHF. The CDR3, as DNA: TGTGCCAGCAGCTTGGACAAAGGGCAGCCCCAGCATTTT.

V is TRBV27 and J is TRBJ1-5, with D unresolved. Trimming pared 2 bases from V and 0 bases from J, leaving 14 bases between. This CDR3 comprises 17 residues. The germline gives CDR1 MNHEY, CDR2 SMNVEV (reference sequence). CDR3 DNA: TGTGCCAGCAGTTTAGTATATGCCTCGGATAGCAATCAGCCCCAGCATTTT. It is translated as CASSLVYASDSNQPQHF.

The V call is TRBV7-9, the J call TRBJ2-1; possibly TRBD1 for D (5 bases). CDR3 length: 12 residues. Per germline, CDR1 SEHNR and CDR2 FQNEAQ (reference sequence). Trimming took off 5 bases at V and 8 bases at J, with 10 bases between the two ends. Here the CDR3 reads CASSPHRHEQFF. CDR3 bases: TGTGCCAGCAGCCCCCACAGGCATGAGCAGTTCTTC. Drawing the rest from reference TRBV7-9 and TRBJ2-1, the complete variable domain is DTGVSQNPRHKITKRGQNVTFRCDPISEHNRLYWYRQTLGQGPEFLTYFQNEAQLEKSRLLSDRFSAERPKGSFSTLEIQRTEQGDSAMYLCASSPHRHEQFFGPGTRLTVL.

The rearrangement joins TRBV5-1 to TRBJ2-2; D ambiguous. The germline V and J ends were trimmed by 4 bases and 5 bases, with 12 bases remaining between them. The CDR3 has 14 amino acids. Per the germline V gene, CDR1 is SGHRS and CDR2 is YFSETQ. CDR3 amino acids: CASSPRENTGELFF. The CDR3 DNA reads as TGCGCCAGCAGCCCTAGGGAAAATACCGGGGAGCTGTTTTTT.

This chain uses TRBV3-1 (or the pseudogene TRBV3-2) with TRBJ2-7; D is unclear. Trimming took 0 bases from V and 6 from J, leaving 12 bases between them. CDR1 is LGHDT and CDR2 is YNNKEL in the germline V gene (reference sequence). This CDR3 contains 14 residues. CDR3 sequence: CASSQDRASVEQYF. In nucleotides, the CDR3 is TGTGCCAGCAGCCAAGATAGGGCCTCGGTCGAGCAGTACTTC.

The rearrangement joins TRBV28 to TRBJ1-1; D is unresolved. CDR1 MDHEN and CDR2 SYDVKM come from the germline V gene. Trimming left V 2 bases short and J 11 bases short, with 12 bases between. The CDR3 is 12 residues long. The CDR3 is CASSLTLPTAFF. The CDR3 bases are TGTGCCAGCAGTTTAACTCTCCCCACGGCTTTCTTT.

This rearrangement joins TRBV19 to TRBJ2-1; D gene ambiguous. V lost 4 bases to trimming and J lost 2 bases, with 12 bases between them. The germline V gene encodes CDR1 LNHDA and CDR2 SQIVND (reference sequence). This CDR3 is built from 15 residues. CDR3 in DNA: TGTGCCAGTAGTACCCTTCCGAGAGCCTACAATGAGCAGTTCTTC. Encoded protein: CASSTLPRAYNEQFF.

The V and J genes are TRBV4-3 and TRBJ2-3; 8 positions agree with TRBD2. Losses at the gene ends were 1 base for V and 6 bases for J; bases not matched to a gene: 12. The CDR3 contains 17 residues. Germline V gene lookup returns CDR1 LGHNA and CDR2 YSLEER. CDR3 coding DNA: TGCGCCAGCAGCCAAGGCGTCACTAGCGGACACGGGGATACGCAGTATTTT. Translated: CASSQGVTSGHGDTQYF.

The chain joins TRBV29-1 to TRBJ2-1; TRBD1 matches 9 bases. The CDR3 has 14 amino acids. Germline V gene data show CDR1 as SQVTM and CDR2 as ANQGSEA. V was pared by 7 bases and J by 5 bases, with 9 bases of the junction left unmatched. CDR3 sequence: CSALDRGGHNEQFF. Written as DNA, the CDR3 is TGCAGCGCCTTGGACAGGGGTGGACACAATGAGCAGTTCTTC.

This clone has just one count. The chain couples TRBV9 to TRBJ1-1; TRBD1 might be the D (6 bases). The CDR3 sequence is 15 residues long. Germline values: CDR1 SGDLS, CDR2 YYNGEE. V was clipped by 4 bases and J by 1 base, with 14 bases between them. The chain's CDR3 is CASSPRTDPNTEAFF. CDR3 in DNA: TGTGCCAGCAGCCCCCGGACAGACCCGAACACTGAAGCTTTCTTT.

The chain combines TRBV11-3 with TRBJ2-3; TRBD2 matches at 9 bases. Germline CDR1 SGHNT, CDR2 YENEEA. The CDR3 covers 18 residues. The V and J ends lost 4 bases and 2 bases, in that order; junction bases with no gene match: 13. CDR3 DNA sequence: TGTGCCAGCAGCTCCCCCTTGGGTAGCGGGGGCCTCACAGATACGCAGTATTTT. This gives the protein CASSSPLGSGGLTDTQYF.

This clone was detected a few times. The chain links TRBV7-3 to TRBJ2-7; 8 bases fit TRBD2. V shed 5 bases and J 3 bases; nucleotides not matched to a gene: 9. Germline lookup yields CDR1 SGHTA and CDR2 FQGTGA. CDR3 length: 15 residues. In nucleotides, the CDR3 is TGTGCCAGCAGCCCGGGGGGTAGCGGGAACTACGAGCAGTACTTC. It yields the protein CASSPGGSGNYEQYF. The complete variable domain, with remaining parts taken from reference TRBV7-3 and TRBJ2-7, reads GAGVSQTPSNKVTEKGKYVELRCDPISGHTALYWYRQSLGQGPEFLIYFQGTGAADDSGLPNDRFFAVRPEGSVSTLKIQRTERGDSAVYLCASSPGGSGNYEQYFGPGTRLTVT.

The chain carries TRBV6-1 and TRBJ1-6; D gene ambiguous. V was shortened by 0 bases and J by 7 bases, with 16 bases between the two germline ends. The germline gives CDR1 MNHNS, CDR2 SASEGT. This CDR3 has 17 residues. CDR3 region: CASSEASVGGSNSPLHF. CDR3 in DNA: TGTGCCAGCAGTGAAGCCAGTGTTGGCGGCTCAAATTCACCCCTCCACTTT.

The chain has TRBV5-1 and TRBJ1-2; D not resolved. This CDR3 is built from 14 residues. V was shortened by 0 bases and J by 7 bases, with 13 bases between the two germline ends. The germline CDR1 and CDR2 sequences are SGHRS and YFSETQ. The CDR3 region is CASSLDSSDVGYTF. Here the CDR3 DNA reads TGCGCCAGCAGCTTGGACAGCTCCGACGTTGGCTACACCTTC.

The chain joins TRBV29-1 to TRBJ2-7; tentative D call: TRBD2 (5 bases). The germline CDR1 and CDR2 sequences are SQVTM and ANQGSEA. V was pared by 5 bases and J by 2 bases, with 16 bases between. The CDR3 covers 14 residues. Here the CDR3 DNA reads TGCAGCGTTTCCCGGCGGGCCGACCCCTACGAGCAGTACTTC. Translation gives CSVSRRADPYEQYF.

This chain connects TRBV2 to TRBJ1-1; 9 bases agree with TRBD1. V shed 6 bases, J shed 4 bases, and the junction held 0 bases outside the gene matches. The CDR3 is 12 amino acids. Per germline, CDR1 SNHLY and CDR2 FYNNEI. CDR3 sequence (DNA): TGTGCCAGCAGGACAGGGGGCACTGAAGCTTTCTTT. Translated, it gives CASRTGGTEAFF.

The rearrangement uses TRBV6-6 and TRBJ1-4; D is perhaps TRBD1 (5 bases). The CDR3 has 16 residues. V lost 0 bases, J lost 8 bases, and 16 bases lay in between. CDR1 and CDR2 from the germline V gene are MNHNY and SVGAGI (reference sequence). The DNA for the CDR3 is TGTGCCAGCAGTTACTCGATGGGGGGAGTCGGCGAAAAACTGTTTTTT. It yields the protein CASSYSMGGVGEKLFF.

The chain joins TRBV19 to TRBJ2-1; 10 bases are a match to TRBD2. Germline CDR1 and CDR2: LNHDA and SQIVND (reference sequence). Unmatched junction bases numbered 2, after V lost 3 bases and J lost 3 bases. The CDR3 consists of 15 residues. In nucleotides, the CDR3 is TGTGCCAGTAGTATCGGACTAGCGGACTACAATGAGCAGTTCTTC. Translation gives CASSIGLADYNEQFF.